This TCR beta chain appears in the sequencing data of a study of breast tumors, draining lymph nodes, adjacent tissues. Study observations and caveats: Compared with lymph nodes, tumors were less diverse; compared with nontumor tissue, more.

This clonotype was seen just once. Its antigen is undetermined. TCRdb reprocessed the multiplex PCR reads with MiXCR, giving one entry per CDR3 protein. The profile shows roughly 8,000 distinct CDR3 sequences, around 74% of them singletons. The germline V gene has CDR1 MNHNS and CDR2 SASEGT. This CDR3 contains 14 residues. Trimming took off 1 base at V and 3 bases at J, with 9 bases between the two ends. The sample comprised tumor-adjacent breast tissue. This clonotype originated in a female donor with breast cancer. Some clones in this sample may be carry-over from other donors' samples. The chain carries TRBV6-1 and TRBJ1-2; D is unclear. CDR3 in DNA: TGTGCCAGCAGTGAAGGGCCGTTGTACTATGGCTACACCTTC. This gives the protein CASSEGPLYYGYTF.